The 16 T cell receptor beta chains listed next were all sequenced from one sample in a study of shared clonotypes between healthy human individuals. The data were produced by immunoSEQ multiplex PCR, yet TCRdb's version contains in-frame clones alone and is incomplete. The repertoire includes over a million clones, roughly 96% of them detected once, and approximately 1% sits in the top ten. What was sequenced was naive CD4+ T cells sorted from blood. Documented subset: CD45RA+ positively selected. These receptor sequences come from a man younger than 45 in good health.

The chain links TRBV9 to TRBJ2-1; 7 bases are a match to TRBD1. J gave up 8 bases and V 1 base, and 15 bases lay outside the gene matches. The CDR3 is made up of 17 amino acids. CDR1 is SGDLS and CDR2 is YYNGEE in the germline V gene. The CDR3 DNA reads TGTGCCAGCAGCGTAAGACAGGGATTTAATCTTAGGCATGAGCAGTTCTTC. Residues: CASSVRQGFNLRHEQFF.

This clone has a single count. CDR3 loop: CASSLEGGAYYEQYF. The CDR3 region has the DNA TGTGCCAGCAGTTTGGAAGGAGGGGCGTACTACGAGCAGTACTTC. The genes are TRBV6-5 and TRBJ2-7; TRBD2 might be the D (6 bases). The V gene's germline CDR1 is MNHEY and CDR2 SVGAGI. The CDR3 spans 15 residues. Trimming removed 4 bases from V and 3 bases from J, with 16 bases in between.

The chain recombines TRBV18 with TRBJ2-3, with TRBD2 matching over 7 bases. The ends lost 3 bases at V and 12 bases at J; junction bases unmatched: 12. Germline V gene data show CDR1 as KGHSH and CDR2 as LQKENI. This CDR3 is 14 amino acids long. CDR3 loop: CASSPDTGEGQQYF. CDR3 DNA: TGTGCCAGCTCACCGGATACGGGGGAGGGCCAACAGTATTTT. Full variable domain (rest looked up from reference TRBV18 and TRBJ2-3): NAGVMQNPRHLVRRRGQEARLRCSPMKGHSHVYWYRQLPEEGLKFMVYLQKENIIDESGMPKERFSAEFPKEGPSILRIQQVVRGDSAAYFCASSPDTGEGQQYFGPGTRLTVL.

The chain has TRBV2 and TRBJ2-2, with a tentative D call TRBD2 (5 bases). The CDR3 runs to 16 residues. Trimming shortened V by 1 base and J by 4 bases, and 13 bases separated the two germline ends. CDR1 is SNHLY, CDR2 FYNNEI, per germline. In DNA form, the CDR3 reads TGTGCCAGCAGTGAAGTGAGCTCCGGGGTCACCGGGGAGCTGTTTTTT. This sequence encodes CASSEVSSGVTGELFF.

V and J are TRBV7-9 and TRBJ2-7; D assignment may be TRBD1 or TRBD2 (5 bases each). This CDR3 is built from 13 residues. V lost 10 bases and J lost 7, with 20 bases in between. Germline CDR1 reads SEHNR; CDR2 reads FQNEAQ (reference sequence). CDR3 coding DNA: TGTGCCACCCAGAGGAGCGGAGAGGGGGAGCAGTACTTC. Protein product: CATQRSGEGEQYF. Full variable domain (outside the CDR3, taken from reference TRBV7-9 and TRBJ2-7): DTGVSQNPRHKITKRGQNVTFRCDPISEHNRLYWYRQTLGQGPEFLTYFQNEAQLEKSRLLSDRFSAERPKGSFSTLEIQRTEQGDSAMYLCATQRSGEGEQYFGPGTRLTVT.

A remark on this clone: The same CDR3 also results from other DNA sequences found in this sample. This chain links TRBV20-1 with TRBJ2-2; D gene unclear. The CDR3 runs to 11 residues. V lost 5 bases and J 1 base, leaving 2 bases between the germline ends. Germline lookup yields CDR1 DFQATT and CDR2 SNEGSKA (reference sequence). The CDR3 sequence: CSARNTGELFF. CDR3 nucleotides: TGCAGTGCTCGGAACACCGGGGAGCTGTTTTTT.

This chain connects TRBV7-9 to TRBJ1-3; 7 bases line up with TRBD1. The CDR3 spans 17 residues. The V and J ends lost 5 bases and 0 bases, in that order; junction bases with no gene match: 10. Germline loops: CDR1 SEHNR, CDR2 FQNEAQ (reference sequence). The CDR3 sequence: CASSLGGSLSSGNTIYF. CDR3 nucleotide sequence: TGTGCCAGCAGCCTAGGGGGCAGTCTGAGCTCTGGAAACACCATATATTTT.

The chain has TRBV6-6 and TRBJ2-7; unclear D gene. Trimming removed 6 bases at V and 3 bases at J, with 18 bases between. The CDR3 contains 15 residues. CDR1 is MNHNY, CDR2 SVGAGI, per germline (reference sequence). The CDR3 coding sequence is TGTGCCAGCAGCCCTGAGCTGGTATTCTTCTACGAGCAGTACTTC. Its translation is CASSPELVFFYEQYF.

This clone was counted a single time. The CDR3, as DNA: TGTGCCAGCAGCTGGACAGGGCCAGGCGAGCAGTACTTC. As protein: CASSWTGPGEQYF. This chain connects TRBV5-4 to TRBJ2-7, with 8 bases that match TRBD1. There are 13 residues in the CDR3. With V trimmed by 3 bases and J by 6 bases, 5 bases remained unmatched. Germline V lookup: CDR1 SGHNT, CDR2 YYREEE (reference sequence).

V usage is TRBV5-1 and J usage is TRBJ1-2; D is uncertain. Germline V CDR1 and CDR2: SGHRS, YFSETQ. V was shortened by 0 bases and J by 4 bases, with 10 bases between the two germline ends. This CDR3 has 14 residues. This chain's CDR3 is CASSLADLTYGYTF. Here the CDR3 DNA reads TGCGCCAGCAGCTTGGCAGACCTAACCTATGGCTACACCTTC.

V gene TRBV4-1 combines with J gene TRBJ1-1, with TRBD1 identical over 7 bases. V lost 0 bases and J lost 0; bases outside the gene matches: 10. Germline V gene data show CDR1 as MGHRA and CDR2 as YSYEKL. This CDR3 contains 18 residues. The CDR3 sequence: CASSQDLPGGIMNTEAFF. The CDR3 DNA reads as TGCGCCAGCAGCCAAGATCTCCCAGGGGGGATTATGAACACTGAAGCTTTCTTT.

This chain links TRBV5-1 with TRBJ2-7; no reliable D call. Trimming shortened V by 4 bases and J by 3 bases, and 5 bases separated the two germline ends. From germline, CDR1 is SGHRS and CDR2 YFSETQ. This CDR3 has 11 residues. The CDR3 region has the DNA TGCGCCAGCAGCCAGGACTACGAGCAGTACTTC. This sequence encodes CASSQDYEQYF.

The chain uses TRBV10-3 and TRBJ2-7, with D tentatively TRBD1 (6 bases). Germline assignment: CDR1 ENHRY and CDR2 SYGVKD. The CDR3 totals 16 residues. Between the trimmed V and J ends, which lost 4 bases and 7 bases, there was a span of 23 bases. CDR3 residues: CAISAQPLQGNWEQYF. CDR3 bases: TGTGCCATCAGTGCCCAGCCCTTGCAGGGGAACTGGGAGCAGTACTTC.

CDR3 residues: CASSLWLARPYEQYF. Written as DNA, the CDR3 is TGTGCCAGCAGTTTATGGCTAGCGAGACCCTACGAGCAGTACTTC. The chain has TRBV27 and TRBJ2-7, with D perhaps matching TRBD2 (6 bases). This CDR3 has 15 residues. V was cut by 1 base and J by 2 bases, with 12 bases left in between. Germline values: CDR1 MNHEY, CDR2 SMNVEV (reference sequence).

CDR3 protein: CASSLTRLWSPLHF. The CDR3 DNA sequence: TGTGCCAGCAGCTTAACCCGGCTTTGGTCACCCCTCCACTTT. This chain uses TRBV7-2 with TRBJ1-6; D is undetermined. Trimming left V 2 bases short and J 10 bases short, with 12 bases between. The CDR3 is made up of 14 amino acids. In germline, CDR1 is SGHTA, CDR2 FQGNSA.

The chain carries TRBV7-2 and TRBJ2-1; 13 nucleotides line up with TRBD2. With 5 bases clipped from V and 7 bases from J, the junction kept 17 bases outside the gene matches. CDR3 length: 19 residues. Germline CDR1 reads SGHTA; CDR2 reads FQGNSA. The CDR3 loop is CASSHPGQRTSGRRNEQFF. CDR3 coding DNA: TGTGCCAGCAGCCATCCGGGACAGAGGACTAGCGGGAGAAGGAATGAGCAGTTCTTC.